These 10 T cell receptor beta chains were sequenced from one sample in a study of blood T cell repertoires in COVID-19. TCRdb's table, derived via immunoSEQ multiplex PCR, lists solely in-frame clones and lacks some. This sample carries fewer than 200,000 clones, 84% of them seen once, and the ten largest clones take about 8%. Material for sequencing was peripheral blood. The receptors originated from a middle-aged man who had recovered from COVID-19.

The rearrangement joins TRBV6-5 to TRBJ2-7, with TRBD2 identical over 7 bases. V trimming: 7 bases; J trimming: 1 base; junction bases outside the gene matches: 7. CDR3 length: 14 amino acids. Germline V gives CDR1 MNHEY, CDR2 SVGAGI. The CDR3 region is CASTREAGSYEQYF. The DNA of the CDR3 is TGTGCCAGCACCCGGGAGGCGGGGTCCTACGAGCAGTACTTC.

V gene TRBV6-6 combines with J gene TRBJ2-3; D perhaps matches TRBD2 (6 bases). Deletions cut 8 bases from V and 2 bases from J, with 11 bases between. The CDR3 runs to 13 residues. The germline gives CDR1 MNHNY, CDR2 SVGAGI (reference sequence). The DNA of the CDR3 is TGTGCCAGCGTCGGAGGGATCACAGATACGCAGTATTTT. Translating it yields CASVGGITDTQYF.

This clone has just a few counts. V and J are TRBV4-3 and TRBJ2-1, with D possibly TRBD2 on 5 matching bases. V was trimmed by 0 bases and J by 3 bases, leaving 12 bases between them. Germline V CDR1 and CDR2: LGHNA, YSLEER. There are 16 residues in the CDR3. The CDR3 spells CASSQEWKGVYNEQFF. The CDR3 DNA is TGCGCCAGCAGCCAAGAGTGGAAGGGAGTCTACAATGAGCAGTTCTTC.

The chain recombines TRBV19 with TRBJ1-2; D is unresolved. V gave up 7 bases and J gave up 4 bases, with 16 bases separating them. The V gene's germline CDR1 is LNHDA and CDR2 SQIVND (reference sequence). This CDR3 spans 14 amino acids. CDR3 sequence: CASTLGGSFYGYTF. The CDR3 nucleotides read TGTGCCAGTACCCTAGGTGGCAGTTTCTATGGCTACACCTTC.

The chain employs TRBV7-2 and TRBJ1-2; D may be TRBD1 (6 bases). Between the trimmed V and J ends, which lost 1 base and 8 bases, there was a span of 11 bases. The CDR3 runs 13 residues. Per germline, CDR1 SGHTA and CDR2 FQGNSA. CDR3 sequence (DNA): TGTGCCAGCAGCTTAGAGGGGGTCTGGGGCTACACCTTC. Translated: CASSLEGVWGYTF. The entire variable domain, with the rest obtained from reference TRBV7-2 and TRBJ1-2, is as follows: GAGVSQSPSNKVTEKGKDVELRCDPISGHTALYWYRQSLGQGLEFLIYFQGNSAPDKSGLPSDRFSAERTGGSVSTLTIQRTQQEDSAVYLCASSLEGVWGYTFGSGTRLTVV.

The V gene is TRBV10-3, the J gene TRBJ2-7, with 7 bases fitting TRBD1. CDR1 and CDR2 from the germline V gene are ENHRY and SYGVKD. The V gene end was trimmed by 6 bases and the J gene end by 5 bases; junction bases not matched to a gene: 10. The CDR3 is 14 amino acids. CDR3 coding DNA: TGTGCCATCAGAGATTCGCAGGGGGTGGACGAGCAGTACTTC. Amino acids: CAIRDSQGVDEQYF.

V and J are TRBV6-5 and TRBJ2-7; 7 bases are shared with TRBD1. Germline V gene sequence: CDR1 MNHEY, CDR2 SVGAGI. The J segment lost 3 bases and the V segment lost 10 bases, leaving 12 bases of the junction unmatched. The CDR3 contains 14 residues. This CDR3 reads CATIKTGQSYEQYF. The CDR3 DNA sequence: TGTGCCACCATTAAGACGGGACAGAGCTACGAGCAGTACTTC.

The chain has TRBV5-1 and TRBJ2-3, with D hard to call. Per germline, CDR1 SGHRS and CDR2 YFSETQ. Trimming took 0 bases from V and 2 from J, leaving 10 bases between them. This CDR3 contains 15 residues. The CDR3 DNA reads TGCGCCAGCAGCTTGGATAGCAGAAACACAGATACGCAGTATTTT. The encoded protein is CASSLDSRNTDTQYF.

This clone is a singleton in its sample. The rearrangement links TRBV6-1 to TRBJ1-2, with 10 bases that match TRBD1. The CDR3 length is 14 residues. J lost 8 bases, V lost 2 bases, and 5 bases had no gene match. In germline, CDR1 is MNHNS, CDR2 SASEGT. In DNA form, the CDR3 reads TGTGCCAGCAGTGAATGGGACAGGGGTGCAGGCTACACCTTC. Protein: CASSEWDRGAGYTF.

The chain joins TRBV4-1 to TRBJ1-2, with 7 bases fitting TRBD1. Germline V gene lookup returns CDR1 MGHRA and CDR2 YSYEKL. The CDR3 is made up of 15 amino acids. With V trimmed by 2 bases and J by 7 bases, 10 bases remained unmatched. CDR3 residues: CASSQPHRQGAGYTF. DNA of the CDR3: TGCGCCAGCAGCCAACCGCATAGACAGGGCGCTGGCTACACCTTC.